These 29 T cell receptor beta chains came from one sample sequenced in a study of T cells in Graves' hyperthyroidism and ophthalmopathy. Researchers took RNA transcripts and amplified the TCR beta CDR3 regions from them. HTBI primers were used for first-round RT-PCR of the TCR CDR3. TCRdb reprocessed the multiplex PCR reads with MiXCR, giving one entry per CDR3 protein. The table shows about 700,000 distinct CDR3 sequences, with about 14% occurring only once. Input material: blood. All receptors derive from a woman aged 18 to 35 with Graves' hyperthyroidism.

This clonotype appeared many times. The chain combines TRBV27 with TRBJ1-5; 10 positions agree with TRBD1. Germline assignment: CDR1 MNHEY and CDR2 SMNVEV (reference sequence). The CDR3 has 15 amino acids. Trimming cost V 5 bases and J 5 bases; bases outside gene matches: 6. CDR3 nucleotides: TGTGCCAGCAGTCCAAGGGGACAGGGGTATCAGCCCCAGCATTTT. This translates into CASSPRGQGYQPQHF.

V usage is TRBV4-1 and J usage is TRBJ1-3, with 8 bases that match TRBD1. The V gene end was trimmed by 6 bases and the J gene end by 4 bases; junction bases not matched to a gene: 11. The CDR3 extends over 16 amino acids. Germline values: CDR1 MGHRA, CDR2 YSYEKL. The CDR3 loop is CASSQPVRDRGNTIYF. The CDR3, as DNA: TGCGCCAGCAGTCAACCCGTCCGGGACAGGGGAAACACCATATATTTT.

In this sample, this clonotype turned up many times. The rearrangement links TRBV7-9 to TRBJ2-7; D perhaps matches TRBD1 (5 bases). Germline assignment: CDR1 SEHNR and CDR2 FQNEAQ (reference sequence). The CDR3 has 15 residues. With 5 bases removed from V and 5 bases from J, the gap between germline ends came to 19 bases. The CDR3 DNA sequence: TGTGCCAGCAGCGACCTTAGCAGGGAACCGAACGAGCAGTACTTC. Protein: CASSDLSREPNEQYF. Looking up the rest from reference TRBV7-9 and TRBJ2-7 gives the full variable domain: DTGVSQNPRHKITKRGQNVTFRCDPISEHNRLYWYRQTLGQGPEFLTYFQNEAQLEKSRLLSDRFSAERPKGSFSTLEIQRTEQGDSAMYLCASSDLSREPNEQYFGPGTRLTVT.

This clonotype was detected only a few times. The V and J genes are TRBV20-1 and TRBJ2-7; 11 bases line up with TRBD2. The CDR3 sequence is 16 residues long. Germline CDR1 reads DFQATT; CDR2 reads SNEGSKA (reference sequence). J was trimmed by 5 bases and V by 2 bases; bases with no gene match: 11. This CDR3 reads CSARLGPTSGTNEQYF. The CDR3 DNA sequence: TGCAGTGCTAGACTGGGGCCGACTAGCGGGACCAACGAGCAGTACTTC.

In this sample, this clonotype turned up many times. Written as DNA, the CDR3 is TGTGCCAGCTCACCTCTCGCAGCTGGCAATCAGCCCCAGCATTTT. Amino acids: CASSPLAAGNQPQHF. The chain has TRBV18 and TRBJ1-5, with D hard to call. CDR1 and CDR2 from the germline V gene are KGHSH and LQKENI. This CDR3 contains 15 residues. V was shortened by 3 bases and J by 2 bases, with 11 bases between the two germline ends.

The gene calls are TRBV30 and TRBJ2-1, with 8 bases fitting TRBD2. The CDR3 spans 14 residues. Germline V gene sequence: CDR1 GTSNPN, CDR2 SVGIG (reference sequence). The CDR3 DNA follows: TGTGGCTGCGTCCTAGCGGGCCACGCCAATGAGCAGTTCTTC. Translating gives CGCVLAGHANEQFF. Full variable domain (outside the CDR3, taken from reference TRBV30 and TRBJ2-1): SQTIHQWPATLVQPVGSPLSLECTVEGTSNPNLYWYRQAAGRGLQLLFYSVGIGQISSEVPQNLSASRPQDRQFILSSKKLLLSDSGFYLCGCVLAGHANEQFFGPGTRLTVL.

This chain links TRBV7-8 with TRBJ2-1, with D possibly being TRBD2 (6 bases). This CDR3 is 17 amino acids long. Germline V gene lookup returns CDR1 SGHVS and CDR2 FQNEAQ. The germline V and J ends were trimmed by 3 bases and 0 bases, with 15 bases remaining between them. The CDR3: CASSLTRVISSYNEQFF. CDR3 nucleotides: TGTGCCAGCAGCTTGACTAGGGTGATAAGCTCCTACAATGAGCAGTTCTTC.

This clonotype was counted at least ten times. The rearrangement links TRBV11-2 to TRBJ2-3; no definite D call. Deletions cut 8 bases from V and 4 bases from J, with 16 bases between. Germline V lookup: CDR1 SGHAT, CDR2 FQNNGV. The CDR3 is 14 residues long. The CDR3, as DNA: TGTGCCAGCGCAACTTCTCCGAGCTCAGATACGCAGTATTTT. It codes for CASATSPSSDTQYF.

Many counts were recorded for this clonotype. The rearrangement links TRBV7-3 to TRBJ2-1; 7 nucleotides match TRBD2. From germline, CDR1 is SGHTA and CDR2 FQGTGA. After removal of 3 bases from V and 0 bases from J, the junction contained 5 bases not matched to a gene. The CDR3 is 16 amino acids. The CDR3 bases are TGTGCCAGCAGCTTGCTAGCGGATAGCTCCTACAATGAGCAGTTCTTC. Protein sequence: CASSLLADSSYNEQFF.

About this clonotype: Germline and junction disagree at one end, which may indicate a read error. This sequence joins TRBV13 and TRBJ1-4; 8 bases map to TRBD1. CDR1 is PRHDT, CDR2 FYEKMQ, per germline (reference sequence). This CDR3 comprises 16 residues. The CDR3 DNA is TGTGCCAGCAGCTCAAGAAGGGGACAGGTTAATGAAGAACTGTTTTTT. This sequence encodes CASSSRRGQVNEELFF.

In its sample, this clonotype was seen many times. This sequence joins TRBV6-1 and TRBJ2-2, with D possibly TRBD1 on 5 matching bases. Germline values: CDR1 MNHNS, CDR2 SASEGT. V shed 1 base and J shed 4 bases, with 19 bases lying between them. CDR3 size: 18 residues. CDR3 sequence reads: CASSEVLVAGQRTGELFF. The CDR3 DNA sequence: TGTGCCAGCAGTGAAGTATTGGTGGCAGGGCAGCGCACCGGGGAGCTGTTTTTT.

The sample holds a few counts of this clonotype. Here the CDR3 reads CASSLGAAGGPGNTIYF. The DNA of the CDR3 is TGTGCCAGCAGCTTAGGGGCCGCTGGGGGCCCTGGAAACACCATATATTTT. The rearrangement joins TRBV7-3 to TRBJ1-3; tentatively, D is TRBD1 (6 bases). The CDR3 has 17 residues. V lost 2 bases and J 2 bases, leaving 16 bases between the germline ends. The germline V gene has CDR1 SGHTA and CDR2 FQGTGA.

This clonotype was seen repeatedly, ten times or more. This rearrangement joins TRBV7-2 to TRBJ2-1; TRBD2 matches at 9 bases. This CDR3 region has 16 residues. Germline CDR1 is SGHTA and CDR2 is FQGNSA. Losses at the gene ends were 1 base for V and 8 bases for J; bases not matched to a gene: 9. The DNA for the CDR3 is TGTGCCAGCAGCTTAGTACGCCTAGCGGGAAGCTATGAGCAGTTCTTC. Protein: CASSLVRLAGSYEQFF.

The chain recombines TRBV7-3 with TRBJ2-2; D tentatively fits TRBD1 or TRBD2 (5 bases each). V gave up 5 bases and J gave up 4 bases, with 11 bases separating them. Germline values: CDR1 SGHTA, CDR2 FQGTGA. The CDR3 is 14 residues long. The CDR3 region has the DNA TGTGCCAGCAGCCGGGACGGCCTCACCGGGGAGCTGTTTTTT. As protein: CASSRDGLTGELFF.

V usage is TRBV28 and J usage is TRBJ2-5; 10 positions match TRBD2. Germline CDR1 reads MDHEN; CDR2 reads SYDVKM. The CDR3 spans 18 residues. V shed 1 base, J shed 4 bases, and the junction held 12 bases outside the gene matches. The CDR3 DNA sequence: TGTGCCAGCAGTTTATCGTGGGCTAGCGGGAGAGTTGGAGAGACCCAGTACTTC. It specifies CASSLSWASGRVGETQYF.

As to this clonotype: Germline is not matched at one junction end, which may reflect a read error. The genes are TRBV6-9 and TRBJ2-3; 7 positions agree with TRBD2. This CDR3 has 17 residues. Germline assignment: CDR1 MNHGY and CDR2 SVAAGI. The CDR3 protein is CASSESARGGSADTQYF. CDR3 in DNA: TGCGCCAGCAGTGAGTCCGCTAGGGGCGGGAGTGCAGATACGCAGTATTTT.

This clonotype was counted ten times or more. The chain has TRBV7-9 and TRBJ2-7; 7 bases match TRBD1. V shed 4 bases, J shed 3 bases, and the junction held 6 bases outside the gene matches. The CDR3 spans 14 residues. Germline V gene lookup returns CDR1 SEHNR and CDR2 FQNEAQ (reference sequence). The CDR3 here is CASSSFRDSYEQYF. CDR3 sequence (DNA): TGTGCCAGCAGCTCCTTCCGGGACAGCTACGAGCAGTACTTC.

This clonotype has more than one count but fewer than ten. The V call is TRBV20-1, the J call TRBJ2-1; D ambiguous. Trimming pared 5 bases from V and 0 bases from J, leaving 20 bases between. The CDR3 covers 17 residues. Germline loops: CDR1 DFQATT, CDR2 SNEGSKA (reference sequence). The CDR3 coding sequence is TGCAGTGCTCACACCCTCGAAGGGATACCCTCCTACAATGAGCAGTTCTTC. As protein: CSAHTLEGIPSYNEQFF.

The chain carries TRBV6-2 or TRBV6-3 and TRBJ2-2; D uncertain. Germline V CDR1 and CDR2: MNHEY, SVGEGT. V gave up 2 bases and J gave up 9 bases, with 10 bases separating them. The length of the CDR3 is 13 residues. The CDR3 nucleotides are TGTGCCAGCAGTTACACTGGCCCCCGGGAGCTGTTTTTT. It is translated as CASSYTGPRELFF.

The table lists this clonotype with many counts. The chain uses TRBV11-2 and TRBJ2-1; D unclear. Trimming took 6 bases from V and 6 from J, leaving 21 bases between them. The CDR3 has 16 amino acids. The germline gives CDR1 SGHAT, CDR2 FQNNGV. The CDR3 reads CASRMMMSANSNEQFF. CDR3 DNA sequence: TGTGCCAGCAGGATGATGATGTCCGCAAACAGCAATGAGCAGTTCTTC.

This clonotype appeared many times. CDR3 bases: TGTGCCAGCTCACTGGGGGCAGGGGGGCAATACGAGCAGTACTTC. Encoded protein: CASSLGAGGQYEQYF. The rearrangement uses TRBV18 and TRBJ2-7, with a tentative D call TRBD1 (7 bases). CDR1 and CDR2 (germline): KGHSH, LQKENI. This CDR3 comprises 15 residues. Trimming removed 4 bases from V and 4 bases from J, with 17 bases in between.

Ten or more counts support this clonotype. The rearrangement uses TRBV18 and TRBJ2-7, with 10 bases fitting TRBD2. The germline V gene has CDR1 KGHSH and CDR2 LQKENI. CDR3 length: 15 amino acids. J was trimmed by 1 base and V by 4 bases; bases with no gene match: 4. DNA of the CDR3: TGTGCCAGCTCACTACAGCGGGAGGGATCCTACGAGCAGTACTTC. It encodes CASSLQREGSYEQYF. The whole variable domain, filled in from reference TRBV18 and TRBJ2-7, reads NAGVMQNPRHLVRRRGQEARLRCSPMKGHSHVYWYRQLPEEGLKFMVYLQKENIIDESGMPKERFSAEFPKEGPSILRIQQVVRGDSAAYFCASSLQREGSYEQYFGPGTRLTVT.

There are many counts of this clonotype. This chain connects TRBV30 to TRBJ2-4; 10 bases are shared with TRBD2. This CDR3 is built from 16 residues. J gave up 3 bases and V 3 bases, and 8 bases lay outside the gene matches. CDR1 is GTSNPN and CDR2 is SVGIG in the germline V gene (reference sequence). As DNA, the CDR3 is TGTGCCTGGAGACCTAGCGGGAGCTACGGCAAAAACATTCAGTACTTC. Its translation is CAWRPSGSYGKNIQYF.

The chain links TRBV5-1 to TRBJ2-5; the D gene is possibly TRBD2 (6 bases). The CDR3 runs to 19 residues. CDR1 is SGHRS and CDR2 is YFSETQ in the germline V gene. With 0 bases removed from V and 5 bases from J, the gap between germline ends came to 26 bases. The CDR3 region is CASSLVSAKTQGGKETQYF. In DNA form, the CDR3 reads TGCGCCAGCAGCTTGGTGTCAGCCAAGACCCAGGGAGGAAAGGAGACCCAGTACTTC.

The chain uses TRBV6-2 or TRBV6-3 and TRBJ2-7; 8 nucleotides match TRBD1. The J call may be faulty, since TRBJ2-1 better matches the DNA end. The CDR3 runs to 13 residues. Germline loops: CDR1 MNHEY, CDR2 SVGEGT. CDR3 sequence (DNA): TGTGCCAGCAGTTGGACAGGGCCCTACGAGCAGTTCTTC. Amino acids: CASSWTGPYEQFF.

The J gene is TRBJ2-2, the V gene TRBV4-3; 8 positions match TRBD2. The CDR3 is 18 amino acids. The V gene's germline CDR1 is LGHNA and CDR2 YSLEER. The V gene end was trimmed by 0 bases and the J gene end by 4 bases; junction bases not matched to a gene: 10. This CDR3 is CASSQDPVAGRGTGELFF. For the CDR3, the DNA is TGCGCCAGCAGCCAAGATCCTGTAGCGGGGCGCGGCACCGGGGAGCTGTTTTTT.

This clonotype was recorded many times. J is TRBJ2-7 and V is TRBV7-6; D gene uncertain. V was trimmed by 0 bases and J by 3 bases, leaving 6 bases between them. The germline CDR1 and CDR2 sequences are SGHVS and FNYEAQ. This CDR3 has 13 amino acids. In nucleotides, the CDR3 is TGTGCCAGCAGCTTAGCGCAAGGCTACGAGCAGTACTTC. It translates to CASSLAQGYEQYF.

This clonotype was recorded many times. The gene calls are TRBV6-1 and TRBJ2-1; 9 bases match TRBD2. Trimming cost V 4 bases and J 6 bases; bases outside gene matches: 7. Germline CDR1 reads MNHNS; CDR2 reads SASEGT. The CDR3 is 15 amino acids. CDR3 coding DNA: TGTGCCAGCAGTGCACTAGCGGGTTTTTCCAATGAGCAGTTCTTC. It specifies CASSALAGFSNEQFF.

In this sample, this clonotype turned up many times. The chain recombines TRBV11-3 with TRBJ1-3; no reliable D call. This CDR3 is 18 amino acids long. Germline V gene sequence: CDR1 SGHNT, CDR2 YENEEA. Trimming pared 7 bases from V and 0 bases from J, leaving 22 bases between. The CDR3 DNA follows: TGTGCCAGCACCAGGAACCGTCCTATGCTCCTCTCTGGAAACACCATATATTTT. As protein: CASTRNRPMLLSGNTIYF.